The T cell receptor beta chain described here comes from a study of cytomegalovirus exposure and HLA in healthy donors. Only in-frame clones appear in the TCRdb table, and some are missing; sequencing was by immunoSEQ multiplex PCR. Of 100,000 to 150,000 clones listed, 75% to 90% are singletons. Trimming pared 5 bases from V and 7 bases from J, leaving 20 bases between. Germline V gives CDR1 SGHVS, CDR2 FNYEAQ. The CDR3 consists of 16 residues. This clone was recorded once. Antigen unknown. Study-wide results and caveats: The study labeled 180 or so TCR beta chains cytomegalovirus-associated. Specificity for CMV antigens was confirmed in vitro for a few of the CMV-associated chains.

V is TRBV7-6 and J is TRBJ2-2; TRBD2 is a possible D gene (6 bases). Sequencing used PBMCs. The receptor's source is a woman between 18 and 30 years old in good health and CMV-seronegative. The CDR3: CASSALTGVNGGELFF. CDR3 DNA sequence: TGTGCCAGCAGCGCCTTAACGGGGGTCAACGGCGGGGAGCTGTTTTTT.